This T cell receptor beta chain comes out of a study of blood T cell repertoires in COVID-19. Overall study: Whether acute or convalescent, the COVID-19 samples came from the United States, Italy and Spain.

Using immunoSEQ multiplex PCR, the repertoire was profiled, and TCRdb retains in-frame clones only, with some absent. The sample yields tens of thousands of clones, 75% to 90% seen once. The CDR3 has 17 amino acids. Germline CDR1 SGDLS, CDR2 YYNGEE. After removal of 2 bases from V and 8 bases from J, the junction contained 15 bases not matched to a gene. The chain links TRBV9 to TRBJ1-3, with 8 bases lining up with TRBD1. The TCR was taken from a woman older than 75 with active or convalescent COVID-19. Sequencing was done on a sample of peripheral blood. The CDR3 DNA is TGTGCCAGCAGCGTTCAGGGACAGGTTCCCCCTGGGGACACCATATATTTT. Protein product: CASSVQGQVPPGDTIYF.